The subject of this entry is one T cell receptor beta chain. Its specificity is unknown. When sampled, the donors appeared nominally healthy, though they likely had unrecorded immune exposures. These data belong to a study of cytomegalovirus exposure and HLA in healthy donors. Overall study results and limits: Rare TCR sequences predominated, though certain public TCRs were found in many donors. A list of around 160 TCR beta chains associated with cytomegalovirus was given.

CDR1 is SGDLS and CDR2 is YYNGEE in the germline V gene. J lost 8 bases, V lost 0 bases, and 15 bases had no gene match. CDR3 length: 18 residues. The PCR was carried out with 60 Vbeta primers and 13 Jbeta primers. Clones were sequenced by immunoSEQ multiplex PCR, and TCRdb holds only the in-frame ones, with some missing. The sample consists of some 130,000 clones, roughly three quarters of them appearing once. This clonotype was sampled from a middle-aged man in good health and CMV-seronegative. This chain uses TRBV9 with TRBJ2-1; TRBD2 agrees at 9 bases. What was sequenced was PBMCs. DNA for the CDR3: TGTGCCAGCAGCGTAGGAGTTAGCGGGAGAAATGGTGGGGATGAGCAGTTCTTC. Protein: CASSVGVSGRNGGDEQFF. Using reference TRBV9 and TRBJ2-1 for the parts outside the CDR3, the full variable domain is DSGVTQTPKHLITATGQRVTLRCSPRSGDLSVYWYQQSLDQGLQFLIQYYNGEERAKGNILERFSAQQFPDLHSELNLSSLELGDSALYFCASSVGVSGRNGGDEQFFGPGTRLTVL.